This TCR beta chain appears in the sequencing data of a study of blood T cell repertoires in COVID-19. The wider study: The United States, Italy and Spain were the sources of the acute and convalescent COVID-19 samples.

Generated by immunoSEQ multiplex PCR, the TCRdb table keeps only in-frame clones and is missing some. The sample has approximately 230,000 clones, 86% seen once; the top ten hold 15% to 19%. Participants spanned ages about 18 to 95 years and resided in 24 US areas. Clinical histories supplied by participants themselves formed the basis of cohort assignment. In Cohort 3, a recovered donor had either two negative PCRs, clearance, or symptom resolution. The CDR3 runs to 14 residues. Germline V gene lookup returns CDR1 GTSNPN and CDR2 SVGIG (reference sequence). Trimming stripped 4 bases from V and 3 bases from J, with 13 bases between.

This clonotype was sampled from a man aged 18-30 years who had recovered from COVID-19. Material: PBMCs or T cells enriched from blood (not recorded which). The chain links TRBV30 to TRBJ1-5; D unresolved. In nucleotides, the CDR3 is TGTGCCTGGACCCCACCAGGCTACAATCAGCCCCAGCATTTT. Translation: CAWTPPGYNQPQHF.